These T cell receptor beta chains were read from a single sample in a study of blood T cell repertoires in COVID-19. Sequencing used immunoSEQ multiplex PCR; TCRdb keeps in-frame clones, though not all of them. Of approximately 260,000 clones listed, nearly 90% are singletons. Sequenced material: peripheral blood. The origin of the receptors is a woman between 55 and 75 years old with COVID-19, enrolled during active disease. The conserved cysteine and the conserved F or W are not part of the CDR3 here.

CDR3 protein: ASSLDSSTDTQY
CDR3 length: 12
J gene: TRBJ2-3
V gene: TRBV7-8

CDR3 protein: AWSRGQSTDEAF
CDR3 length: 12
J gene: TRBJ1-1
V gene: TRBV30

CDR3 protein: ASRHLTQETQY
CDR3 length: 11
J gene: TRBJ2-5
V gene: TRBV6-5

CDR3 protein: ASSLALNRPNNEQF
CDR3 length: 14
J gene: TRBJ2-1
V gene: TRBV5-1

CDR3 protein: ASSGGGLPLH
CDR3 length: 10
J gene: TRBJ1-6
V gene: TRBV9

CDR3 protein: AWSAGTGNYGYT
CDR3 length: 12
J gene: TRBJ1-2
V gene: TRBV30

CDR3 protein: ASSLTTGYNLH
CDR3 length: 11
J gene: TRBJ1-6
V gene: TRBV27

CDR3 protein: ASSLGQGNNSPLH
CDR3 length: 13
J gene: TRBJ1-6
V gene: TRBV5-1

CDR3 protein: ASSYSGQGKETQY
CDR3 length: 13
J gene: TRBJ2-5
V gene: TRBV6-5

CDR3 protein: ASSLWAVENTGELF
CDR3 length: 14
J gene: TRBJ2-2
V gene: TRBV7-3

CDR3 protein: ASSLTLGVNTEAF
CDR3 length: 13
J gene: TRBJ1-1
V gene: TRBV4-3

CDR3 protein: ASSPGQDYTYEQY
CDR3 length: 13
J gene: TRBJ2-7
V gene: TRBV6-5

CDR3 protein: AISERQGAYYGYT
CDR3 length: 13
J gene: TRBJ1-2
V gene: TRBV10-3

CDR3 protein: ASSTPAGEQSDTQY
CDR3 length: 14
J gene: TRBJ2-3
V gene: TRBV7-9

CDR3 protein: ASTGGSGLSGNTIY
CDR3 length: 14
J gene: TRBJ1-3
V gene: TRBV2

CDR3 protein: ASSGQGSDTQY
CDR3 length: 11
J gene: TRBJ2-3
V gene: TRBV9

CDR3 protein: ASSPGQNYGYT
CDR3 length: 11
J gene: TRBJ1-2
V gene: TRBV28

CDR3 protein: ASSLDPGTRDYGYT
CDR3 length: 14
J gene: TRBJ1-2
V gene: TRBV7-2

CDR3 protein: ASRLRPYSNYGYT
CDR3 length: 13
J gene: TRBJ1-2
V gene: TRBV6-5

CDR3 protein: ASSRMTSTGEQY
CDR3 length: 12
J gene: TRBJ2-7
V gene: TRBV19

CDR3 protein: ASSLGDYVFQPQH
CDR3 length: 13
J gene: TRBJ1-5
V gene: TRBV7-9

CDR3 protein: ASSYSWTSGIQF
CDR3 length: 12
J gene: TRBJ2-1
V gene: TRBV6-2/TRBV6-3

CDR3 protein: ASSYSGTQETQY
CDR3 length: 12
J gene: TRBJ2-5
V gene: TRBV6-5